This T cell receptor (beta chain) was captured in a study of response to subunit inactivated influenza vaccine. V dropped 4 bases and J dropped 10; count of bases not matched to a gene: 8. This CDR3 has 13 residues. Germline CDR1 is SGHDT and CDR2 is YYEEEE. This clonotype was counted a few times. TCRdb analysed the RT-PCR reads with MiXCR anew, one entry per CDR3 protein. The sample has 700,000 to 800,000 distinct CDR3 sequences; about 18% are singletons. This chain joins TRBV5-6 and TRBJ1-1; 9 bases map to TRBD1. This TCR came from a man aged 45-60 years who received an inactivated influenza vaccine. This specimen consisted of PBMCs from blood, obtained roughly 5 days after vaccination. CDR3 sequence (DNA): TGTGCCAGCAGCCCTACTCCGACAGGGGGAGCTTTCTTT. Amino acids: CASSPTPTGGAFF.